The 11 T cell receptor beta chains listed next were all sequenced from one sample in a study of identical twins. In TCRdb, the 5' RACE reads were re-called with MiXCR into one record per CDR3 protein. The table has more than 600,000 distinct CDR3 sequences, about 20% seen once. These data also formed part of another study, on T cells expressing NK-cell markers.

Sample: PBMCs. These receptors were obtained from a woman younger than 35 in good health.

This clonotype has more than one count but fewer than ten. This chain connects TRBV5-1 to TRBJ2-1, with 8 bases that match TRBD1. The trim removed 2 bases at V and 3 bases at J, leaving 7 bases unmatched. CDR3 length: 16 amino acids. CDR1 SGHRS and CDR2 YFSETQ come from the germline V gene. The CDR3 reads CASSFFTGGRYNEQFF. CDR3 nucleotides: TGCGCCAGCAGCTTTTTTACAGGGGGACGCTACAATGAGCAGTTCTTC.

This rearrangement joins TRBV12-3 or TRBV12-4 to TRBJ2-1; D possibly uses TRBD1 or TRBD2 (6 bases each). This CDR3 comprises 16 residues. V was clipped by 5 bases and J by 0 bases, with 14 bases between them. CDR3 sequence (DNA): TGTGCCAGCAGTGACCGAGGGGGGAGCTCCTACAATGAGCAGTTCTTC. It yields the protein CASSDRGGSSYNEQFF.

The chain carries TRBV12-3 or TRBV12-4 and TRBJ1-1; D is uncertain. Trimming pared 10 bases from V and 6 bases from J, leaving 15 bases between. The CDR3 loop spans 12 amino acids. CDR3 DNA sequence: TGTGCCATGAGCGCGGGTATGGCTGAAGCTTTCTTT. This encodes CAMSAGMAEAFF.

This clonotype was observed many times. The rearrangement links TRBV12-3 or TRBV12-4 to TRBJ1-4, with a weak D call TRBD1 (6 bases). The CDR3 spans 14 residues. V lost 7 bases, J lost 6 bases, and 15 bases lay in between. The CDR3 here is CASTRGVVYEKLFF. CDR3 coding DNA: TGTGCCAGCACCAGGGGAGTCGTCTATGAAAAACTGTTTTTT.

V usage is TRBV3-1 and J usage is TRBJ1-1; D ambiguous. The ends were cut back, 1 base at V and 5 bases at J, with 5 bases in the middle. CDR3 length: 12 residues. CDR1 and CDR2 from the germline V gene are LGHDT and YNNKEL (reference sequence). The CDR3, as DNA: TGTGCCAGCAGCCAAGCGTGGACTGAAGCTTTCTTT. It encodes CASSQAWTEAFF.

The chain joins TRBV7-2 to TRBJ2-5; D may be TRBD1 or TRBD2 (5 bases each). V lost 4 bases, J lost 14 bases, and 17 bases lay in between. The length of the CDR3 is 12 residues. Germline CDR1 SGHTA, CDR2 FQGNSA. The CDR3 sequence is CASSSWNWDVYF. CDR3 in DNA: TGTGCCAGCAGCTCCTGGAATTGGGACGTTTACTTC. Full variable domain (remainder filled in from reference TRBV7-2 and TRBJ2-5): GAGVSQSPSNKVTEKGKDVELRCDPISGHTALYWYRQSLGQGLEFLIYFQGNSAPDKSGLPSDRFSAERTGGSVSTLTIQRTQQEDSAVYLCASSSWNWDVYFGPGTRLLVL.

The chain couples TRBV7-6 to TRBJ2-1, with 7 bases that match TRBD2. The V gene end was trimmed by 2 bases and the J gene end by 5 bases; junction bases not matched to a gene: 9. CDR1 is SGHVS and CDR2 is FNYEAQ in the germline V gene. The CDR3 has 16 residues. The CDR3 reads CASSLLIGGSNNEQFF. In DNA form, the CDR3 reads TGTGCCAGCAGCTTACTGATCGGGGGGAGCAACAATGAGCAGTTCTTC.

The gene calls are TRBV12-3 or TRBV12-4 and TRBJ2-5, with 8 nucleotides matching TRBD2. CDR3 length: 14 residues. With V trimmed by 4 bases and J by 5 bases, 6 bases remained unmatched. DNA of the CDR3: TGTGCCAGCAGTTCTTACGGGGGGGCGGAGACCCAGTACTTC. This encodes CASSSYGGAETQYF.

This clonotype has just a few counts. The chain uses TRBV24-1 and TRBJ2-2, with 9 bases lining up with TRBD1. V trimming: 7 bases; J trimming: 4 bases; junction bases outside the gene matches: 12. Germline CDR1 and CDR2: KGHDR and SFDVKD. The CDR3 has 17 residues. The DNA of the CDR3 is TGTGCCACCAGCGCAGAACCCGGGACAGGGTCCACCGGGGAGCTGTTTTTT. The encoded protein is CATSAEPGTGSTGELFF.

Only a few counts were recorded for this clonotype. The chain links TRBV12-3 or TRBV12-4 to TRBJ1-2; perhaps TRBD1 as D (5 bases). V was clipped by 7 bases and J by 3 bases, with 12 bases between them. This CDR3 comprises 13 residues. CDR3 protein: CASTLGEDYGYTF. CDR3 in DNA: TGTGCCAGCACCCTAGGGGAGGACTATGGCTACACCTTC.

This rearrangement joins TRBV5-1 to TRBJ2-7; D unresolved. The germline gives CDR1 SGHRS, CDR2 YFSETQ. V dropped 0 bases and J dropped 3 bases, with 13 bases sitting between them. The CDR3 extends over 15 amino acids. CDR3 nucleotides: TGCGCCAGCAGCTTGGGGCCCGCGGAAATCTACGAGCAGTACTTC. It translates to CASSLGPAEIYEQYF.